This T cell receptor (beta chain) was sequenced during a study of PD-L1 blockade in urothelial cancer. Study-level information: About 90% of the roughly 29 patients were men who had bladder-origin urothelial cancer. Median blood clonality was around 0.074, with around 83,000 unique TCRs.

The count of this clone is one. The table came from immunoSEQ multiplex PCR; TCRdb's copy has only in-frame clones and leaves some out. This repertoire shows about 39,000 clones, 80% to 90% found once; its top ten account for about 1.9%. This CDR3 has 17 residues. V lost 0 bases and J lost 2, with 14 bases in between. Germline values: CDR1 LGHNA, CDR2 YSLEER. This sample comprised PBMCs, obtained around atezolizumab (anti-PD-L1) treatment. The TCR was taken from a man in his fifties or sixties with urothelial cancer. This chain connects TRBV4-3 to TRBJ2-4, with D possibly TRBD1 on 5 matching bases. CDR3 sequence: CASSQDESAGTKNIQYF. CDR3 sequence (DNA): TGCGCCAGCAGCCAAGATGAGTCGGCAGGGACCAAAAACATTCAGTACTTC.